This T cell receptor beta chain stems from a study of T cell repertoires in cytomegalovirus infection. There are 13 residues in the CDR3. V lost 2 bases to trimming and J lost 7 bases, with 9 bases between them. CDR1 is MGHRA, CDR2 YSYEKL, per germline. One entry per CDR3 protein results from TCRdb running MiXCR on the reads. The sample contains 62,000 or so distinct CDR3 sequences, just over 20% of which appear only once. This clonotype was counted only a few times. The antigen is unknown. The J gene is TRBJ1-5, the V gene TRBV4-1; D perhaps matches TRBD1 (5 bases). This sequence originates from a human donor in good health (CMV status not recorded). Some clones in this sample may be carry-over from other donors' samples. The source was CD8+ T cells from cultured PBMCs, collected from culture after CMV antigen stimulation. The chain's CDR3 is CASSQQGRQPQHF. In nucleotides, the CDR3 is TGCGCCAGCAGCCAACAGGGTAGGCAGCCCCAGCATTTT.